The 22 T cell receptor beta chains below all came from one sample that was sequenced in a study of early T cells in non-severe SARS-CoV-2 infection (TCRdb year 2021). Library generation was performed with 5' RACE. TCRdb records NextSeq 500 as the sequencer. Using fastp at Q25 and MiXCR, TCRdb reprocessed the public reads and kept productive beta chains. Each CDR3 protein gets just one entry, which takes the most common genes and DNA from the rows behind it. The sample has 70,000 or so distinct CDR3 sequences on record, about an eighth of them singletons. Jointly, the top ten make up roughly 1.3% of the sample. The source material was whole blood. The source of these receptors is an adult who was a healthcare worker with PCR-confirmed SARS-CoV-2 infection or an uninfected control (not recorded which).

This clonotype turned up a few times. The chain is built from TRBV9 and TRBJ1-6; TRBD1 is a possible D gene (6 bases). With 2 bases removed from V and 7 bases from J, the gap between germline ends came to 13 bases. The CDR3 is made up of 15 amino acids. Germline V lookup: CDR1 SGDLS, CDR2 YYNGEE. As DNA, the CDR3 is TGTGCCAGCAGCGTTTCAGGGGAGTGGAATTCACCCCTCCACTTT. Its protein is CASSVSGEWNSPLHF.

There are a few counts of this clonotype. The chain uses TRBV28 and TRBJ1-6; D is possibly TRBD1 (5 bases). Germline CDR1 MDHEN, CDR2 SYDVKM. Trimming pared 6 bases from V and 8 bases from J, leaving 11 bases between. The CDR3 extends over 13 amino acids. The CDR3 DNA reads TGTGCCAGCAGACAGTTCAGGGATTCACCCCTCCACTTT. This translates into CASRQFRDSPLHF.

At least ten counts were recorded for this clonotype. CDR3 coding DNA: TGTGCCAGCACCGTTACAGGGAATGAAGAGACCCAGTACTTC. Its translation is CASTVTGNEETQYF. V usage is TRBV6-1 and J usage is TRBJ2-5; weak D call: TRBD1 (6 bases). The CDR3 covers 14 residues. Trimming shortened V by 7 bases and J by 3 bases, and 15 bases separated the two germline ends. Germline V gene data show CDR1 as MNHNS and CDR2 as SASEGT.

This clonotype was detected many times. The CDR3 nucleotides read TGTGCCAGCAGCATCCGGACAGGGCAACGGGCCACTAAAGAGACCCAGTACTTC. It codes for CASSIRTGQRATKETQYF. The chain uses TRBV7-2 and TRBJ2-5; TRBD1 matches at 8 bases. Germline V gene sequence: CDR1 SGHTA, CDR2 FQGNSA. With V trimmed by 5 bases and J by 3 bases, 17 bases remained unmatched. This CDR3 region has 18 residues.

This clonotype came up many times. J is TRBJ2-1 and V is TRBV29-1; TRBD1 agrees at 8 bases. Germline V gene sequence: CDR1 SQVTM, CDR2 ANQGSEA. Germline trimming cut 7 bases from V and 3 bases from J; bases unmatched to any gene: 11. This CDR3 contains 15 residues. CDR3 residues: CSGTPGTGVYNEQFF. The CDR3 region has the DNA TGCAGCGGTACCCCCGGGACAGGAGTCTACAATGAGCAGTTCTTC.

This clonotype has at least ten counts. The gene calls are TRBV3-1 and TRBJ2-3, with 8 nucleotides matching TRBD2. V trimming: 1 base; J trimming: 0 bases; junction bases outside the gene matches: 6. Germline loops: CDR1 LGHDT, CDR2 YNNKEL (reference sequence). The length of the CDR3 is 17 residues. The CDR3 sequence is CASSQAPSGSSTDTQYF. The CDR3 DNA follows: TGTGCCAGCAGCCAAGCTCCTAGCGGGTCGAGCACAGATACGCAGTATTTT.

The V call is TRBV6-5, the J call TRBJ1-2; D is perhaps TRBD1 (5 bases). Per the germline V gene, CDR1 is MNHEY and CDR2 is SVGAGI. Trimming took 6 bases from V and 7 from J, leaving 21 bases between them. This CDR3 is built from 15 residues. The CDR3 nucleotides are TGTGCCAGCAGCCCTAACACACAAGACGGGGCTGGCTACACCTTC. Residues: CASSPNTQDGAGYTF.

This clonotype occurred many times. The CDR3 coding sequence is TGTGCCAGCAGCTTATTATTGGACAGGGAATACGAGCAGTACTTC. As protein: CASSLLLDREYEQYF. The chain links TRBV7-2 to TRBJ2-7; 8 bases are shared with TRBD1. From germline, CDR1 is SGHTA and CDR2 FQGNSA. Germline trimming cut 2 bases from V and 4 bases from J; bases unmatched to any gene: 7. The CDR3 is 15 residues long.

This clonotype was observed a few times. This chain uses TRBV29-1 with TRBJ2-3; a possible D gene is TRBD2 (5 bases). CDR1 is SQVTM, CDR2 ANQGSEA, per germline. V lost 4 bases to trimming and J lost 6 bases, with 23 bases between them. The CDR3 runs to 16 residues. The CDR3 sequence is CSVANEVGDPPDTQYF. For the CDR3, the DNA is TGCAGCGTTGCGAATGAGGTGGGAGATCCGCCGGATACGCAGTATTTT.

The genes are TRBV27 and TRBJ2-1; D possibly corresponds to TRBD2 (5 bases). Germline CDR1 reads MNHEY; CDR2 reads SMNVEV (reference sequence). V was cut by 3 bases and J by 10 bases, with 16 bases left in between. The length of the CDR3 is 14 residues. This CDR3 is CASSFPRGLGEQFF. CDR3 DNA sequence: TGTGCCAGCAGTTTTCCTAGAGGGTTGGGAGAGCAGTTCTTC.

This clonotype was seen repeatedly, ten times or more. The chain joins TRBV4-3 to TRBJ2-1; D is perhaps TRBD2 (6 bases). The CDR3 sequence is 16 residues long. V was shortened by 0 bases and J by 4 bases, with 13 bases between the two germline ends. Germline V gives CDR1 LGHNA, CDR2 YSLEER. CDR3 DNA sequence: TGCGCCAGCAGCCAAGATTCCCAGCGGGCATACAATGAGCAGTTCTTC. It translates to CASSQDSQRAYNEQFF.

This clonotype was seen at least ten times. The rearrangement uses TRBV7-9 and TRBJ2-3; tentative D call: TRBD2 (5 bases). The CDR3 extends over 16 amino acids. The V and J ends lost 6 bases and 0 bases respectively, with 16 bases between them. CDR1 and CDR2 (germline): SEHNR, FQNEAQ (reference sequence). CDR3 loop: CASRQPAGSSTDTQYF. CDR3 sequence (DNA): TGTGCCAGCAGACAACCCGCGGGTTCTAGCACAGATACGCAGTATTTT.

There are a few counts of this clonotype. This chain joins TRBV11-2 and TRBJ2-7; unclear D gene. V was cut by 4 bases and J by 2 bases, with 15 bases left in between. In germline, CDR1 is SGHAT, CDR2 FQNNGV. The CDR3 is 15 amino acids. CDR3 sequence (DNA): TGTGCCAGCAGCTCCGTGGGCCGCATCCCCTACGAGCAGTACTTC. Translation gives CASSSVGRIPYEQYF.

This clonotype was recorded many times. The J gene is TRBJ2-2, the V gene TRBV29-1, with 10 bases identical to TRBD2. The germline CDR1 and CDR2 sequences are SQVTM and ANQGSEA. The CDR3 covers 14 residues. After removal of 7 bases from V and 4 bases from J, the junction contained 6 bases not matched to a gene. The CDR3 nucleotides read TGCAGCGCCGAGCGGGAGGGCCGCACCGGGGAGCTGTTTTTT. The encoded protein is CSAEREGRTGELFF.

This clonotype has at least ten counts. The V gene is TRBV14, the J gene TRBJ1-2; D gene unclear. CDR1 and CDR2 (germline): SGHDN, FVKESK. The germline V and J ends were trimmed by 1 base and 4 bases, with 22 bases remaining between them. The CDR3 contains 18 residues. The CDR3 reads CASSQAGYTAIPSYGYTF. CDR3 nucleotide sequence: TGTGCCAGCAGCCAAGCCGGCTATACAGCTATACCATCCTATGGCTACACCTTC.

This chain connects TRBV30 to TRBJ1-1; D gene uncertain. CDR1 GTSNPN and CDR2 SVGIG come from the germline V gene (reference sequence). The CDR3 is 14 amino acids. Trimming left V 0 bases short and J 5 bases short, with 13 bases between. The CDR3 protein is CAWSVEGRETEAFF. The CDR3 region has the DNA TGTGCCTGGAGTGTAGAGGGAAGGGAAACTGAAGCTTTCTTT.

This clonotype was seen repeatedly, ten times or more. The V call is TRBV7-9, the J call TRBJ1-1, with D possibly being TRBD1 (5 bases). The CDR3 length is 13 residues. Trimming took off 1 base at V and 8 bases at J, with 11 bases between the two ends. Germline CDR1 and CDR2: SEHNR and FQNEAQ (reference sequence). CDR3 loop: CASSLDSKGEAFF. In DNA, the CDR3 is TGTGCCAGCAGCTTAGATTCTAAGGGGGAAGCTTTCTTT.

The genes are TRBV7-8 and TRBJ2-7, with D perhaps TRBD2 (7 bases). Germline V lookup: CDR1 SGHVS, CDR2 FQNEAQ. The CDR3 runs 15 residues. V was trimmed by 1 base and J by 2 bases, leaving 12 bases between them. CDR3 sequence reads: CASSLGGGHTYEQYF. CDR3 in DNA: TGTGCCAGCAGCTTAGGGGGGGGACACACCTACGAGCAGTACTTC. The variable domain in full, completed from reference TRBV7-8 and TRBJ2-7, reads GAGVSQSPRYKVAKRGQDVALRCDPISGHVSLFWYQQALGQGPEFLTYFQNEAQLDKSGLPSDRFFAERPEGSVSTLKIQRTQQEDSAVYLCASSLGGGHTYEQYFGPGTRLTVT.

In its sample, this clonotype was seen many times. This rearrangement joins TRBV29-1 to TRBJ2-5; 14 bases align to TRBD2. Germline assignment: CDR1 SQVTM and CDR2 ANQGSEA. Unmatched junction bases numbered 11, after V lost 6 bases and J lost 5 bases. CDR3 size: 16 residues. CDR3 sequence (DNA): TGCAGCGTAGAGGGGACTAGCGGGAGAGTTCGGGAGACCCAGTACTTC. As protein: CSVEGTSGRVRETQYF.

This rearrangement joins TRBV29-1 to TRBJ1-5, with D unresolved. Germline V gene sequence: CDR1 SQVTM, CDR2 ANQGSEA. The V end lost 4 bases, the J end lost 9 bases, and 7 bases lay between the germline ends. The CDR3 has 10 amino acids. The CDR3 sequence: CSVVFPPQHF. CDR3 sequence (DNA): TGCAGCGTTGTATTTCCGCCCCAGCATTTT.

The V call is TRBV6-5, the J call TRBJ1-1; D remains ambiguous. Trimming cost V 5 bases and J 0 bases, with 10 bases left between them. There are 14 residues in the CDR3. CDR1 and CDR2 from the germline V gene are MNHEY and SVGAGI. CDR3 in DNA: TGTGCCAGCAGTGCCCAACCCGTGAACACTGAAGCTTTCTTT. Its translation is CASSAQPVNTEAFF.

V is TRBV2 and J is TRBJ2-7; unclear D gene. This CDR3 contains 14 residues. CDR1 is SNHLY and CDR2 is FYNNEI in the germline V gene. The V end lost 0 bases, the J end lost 4 bases, and 10 bases lay between the germline ends. As DNA, the CDR3 is TGTGCCAGCAGTGAAGCAGGACCTCTTTACGAGCAGTACTTC. The encoded protein is CASSEAGPLYEQYF.